This entry concerns a single T cell receptor beta chain. This sample is drawn from a study of CD8 T cells in Susac syndrome. Trimming removed 4 bases at V and 0 bases at J, with 6 bases between. CDR3 size: 14 residues. Germline CDR1 is LNHDA and CDR2 is SQIVND (reference sequence). A quantity of about 0.5 to 1 ug RNA underwent reverse transcription using random hexamers. In TCRdb, the immunoSEQ multiplex PCR reads were re-called with MiXCR into one record per CDR3 protein. The data contain hundreds of thousands of distinct CDR3 sequences, about 93% of them singletons. The sample comprised CD4+ T cells from PBMCs. The V gene is TRBV19, the J gene TRBJ1-4, with D perhaps matching TRBD1 (5 bases). The clonotype was recovered from a human donor with multiple sclerosis. The CDR3: CASSRTSTNEKLFF. The CDR3 coding sequence is TGTGCCAGTAGTAGGACATCAACTAATGAAAAACTGTTTTTT.